The 3 T cell receptor beta chains presented below share a single source sample, sequenced in a study of graft-versus-host responses after intestinal transplantation. Profiled with immunoSEQ multiplex PCR; TCRdb holds only in-frame clones, not every one. The sample consists of 71,000 or so clones, around 91% of them appearing once. These TCRs' antigens remain unknown. The source was unstimulated CD8+ T cells sorted from spleen or lymph node cells, collected before intestinal transplant. These receptors were obtained from a human donor who received an intestinal transplant.

As DNA, the CDR3 is TGCGCCAGCAGCTTGGTCGGACAGGGACCCTACGAGCAGTACTTC. This codes for CASSLVGQGPYEQYF. The V gene is TRBV5-1, the J gene TRBJ2-7, with 8 bases fitting TRBD1. This CDR3 has 15 amino acids. CDR1 is SGHRS and CDR2 is YFSETQ in the germline V gene. Germline trimming cut 0 bases from V and 2 bases from J; bases unmatched to any gene: 4.

V usage is TRBV2 and J usage is TRBJ1-5; D unclear. V was cut by 2 bases and J by 4 bases, with 9 bases left in between. In germline, CDR1 is SNHLY, CDR2 FYNNEI. CDR3 length: 14 residues. CDR3: CASSEWAPNQPQHF. Written as DNA, the CDR3 is TGTGCCAGCAGTGAATGGGCCCCTAATCAGCCCCAGCATTTT.

The rearrangement links TRBV6-5 to TRBJ1-2; D unclear. The CDR3 totals 13 residues. Trimming left V 6 bases short and J 6 bases short, with 14 bases between. Germline lookup yields CDR1 MNHEY and CDR2 SVGAGI. CDR3 protein: CASRASAADGYTF. In DNA form, the CDR3 reads TGTGCCAGCAGAGCCTCCGCGGCCGATGGCTACACCTTC.